Presented here are 26 T cell receptor beta chains from one specimen sequenced in a study of chemoradiotherapy in HPV16-positive cancers (dated by TCRdb to the early 2020s). The library was prepared using the immunoSEQ multiplex PCR assay. TCRdb stores this immuneACCESS table with in-frame sequences only. Part of the clones is absent; in the studies checked, under half of the shortfall reflects unresolved V genes, and no reason is known for the rest. Here the sample has tens of thousands of clones; more than 75% occur a single time. Clones ranked in the top ten supply 5% to 7% of the sample. Material: blood, obtained from a patient who underwent chemoradiotherapy. These receptors were taken from a human donor with HPV-associated anogenital cancer.

The chain has TRBV10-3 and TRBJ1-1; D perhaps matches TRBD1 (6 bases). The V gene's germline CDR1 is ENHRY and CDR2 SYGVKD. The CDR3 runs 12 residues. V was clipped by 6 bases and J by 8 bases, with 13 bases between them. CDR3 DNA sequence: TGTGCCATCAGGGGGGGCGGCGGGGAAGCTTTCTTT. Its protein product is CAIRGGGGEAFF.

The CDR3: CASSQGGNEQFF. The CDR3 DNA sequence: TGCGCCAGCAGCCAAGGGGGGAATGAGCAGTTCTTC. The rearrangement uses TRBV4-1 and TRBJ2-1; D tentatively fits TRBD1 or TRBD2 (5 bases each). Trimming pared 1 base from V and 7 bases from J, leaving 5 bases between. The germline V gene has CDR1 MGHRA and CDR2 YSYEKL. CDR3 length equals 12 residues.

The rearrangement links TRBV5-4 to TRBJ1-1, with 8 bases fitting TRBD1. Trimming removed 0 bases from V and 3 bases from J; junction bases left unmatched: 4. Germline CDR1 is SGHNT and CDR2 is YYREEE (reference sequence). This CDR3 has 15 residues. The CDR3 sequence is CASSLDSTGDTEAFF. The CDR3 coding sequence is TGTGCCAGCAGCTTGGATTCGACAGGGGACACTGAAGCTTTCTTT. The complete variable domain, with remaining parts taken from reference TRBV5-4 and TRBJ1-1, reads ETGVTQSPTHLIKTRGQQVTLRCSSQSGHNTVSWYQQALGQGPQFIFQYYREEENGRGNFPPRFSGLQFPNYSSELNVNALELDDSALYLCASSLDSTGDTEAFFGQGTRLTVV.

The chain uses TRBV5-5 and TRBJ2-5; TRBD2 matches at 8 bases. Germline V gene data show CDR1 as SGHKS and CDR2 as YYEKEE (reference sequence). Trimming took 5 bases from V and 4 from J; bases not matched to a gene: 13. The CDR3 has 16 amino acids. The CDR3 DNA is TGTGCCAGCAGTCAAGGGAGAACGGGGGGGTCAGAGACCCAGTACTTC. Its protein product is CASSQGRTGGSETQYF.

The V gene is TRBV7-2, the J gene TRBJ2-1; D assignment may be TRBD1 or TRBD2 (5 bases each). The CDR3 is 16 amino acids. The V and J ends lost 5 bases and 0 bases respectively, with 14 bases between them. Germline V gives CDR1 SGHTA, CDR2 FQGNSA. The CDR3 protein is CASSRPPRGSYNEQFF. The CDR3 DNA follows: TGTGCCAGCAGCCGCCCTCCGAGGGGCTCCTACAATGAGCAGTTCTTC.

The gene calls are TRBV19 and TRBJ1-4; no reliable D call. V was cut by 4 bases and J by 5 bases, with 5 bases left in between. There are 12 residues in the CDR3. Germline V CDR1 and CDR2: LNHDA, SQIVND (reference sequence). The CDR3 loop is CASSTGNEKLFF. The CDR3 DNA sequence: TGTGCCAGTAGTACCGGAAATGAAAAACTGTTTTTT.

This clone was detected once. This chain joins TRBV30 and TRBJ1-4; 8 bases align to TRBD1. Germline assignment: CDR1 GTSNPN and CDR2 SVGIG (reference sequence). The CDR3 has 12 residues. CDR3 protein: CAGTGNNEKLFF. The CDR3 DNA is TGTGCTGGGACAGGAAATAATGAAAAACTGTTTTTT.

V usage is TRBV6-6 and J usage is TRBJ2-7; TRBD2 matches 9 bases. This CDR3 comprises 15 residues. Germline CDR1 is MNHNY and CDR2 is SVGAGI (reference sequence). The V and J ends lost 3 bases and 4 bases, in that order; junction bases with no gene match: 7. The CDR3 here is CASSYKAGGLYEQYF. For the CDR3, the DNA is TGTGCCAGCAGTTATAAAGCGGGGGGATTGTACGAGCAGTACTTC.

The chain uses TRBV5-1 and TRBJ2-2, with TRBD2 as a possible D gene (5 bases). Germline V lookup: CDR1 SGHRS, CDR2 YFSETQ. There are 16 residues in the CDR3. Trimming shortened V by 0 bases and J by 0 bases, and 9 bases separated the two germline ends. CDR3 in amino acids: CASSLDGSPNTGELFF. The CDR3 region has the DNA TGCGCCAGCAGCTTGGATGGGAGTCCGAACACCGGGGAGCTGTTTTTT.

The chain couples TRBV2 to TRBJ2-2, with TRBD1 matching over 7 bases. CDR1 is SNHLY and CDR2 is FYNNEI in the germline V gene. The CDR3 totals 15 residues. The V gene end was trimmed by 5 bases and the J gene end by 5 bases; junction bases not matched to a gene: 8. The CDR3 is CASSILGGTTGELFF. As DNA, the CDR3 is TGTGCCAGCAGTATCTTAGGGGGCACGACCGGGGAGCTGTTTTTT.

The chain couples TRBV29-1 to TRBJ2-1; 14 nucleotides match TRBD2. V gave up 5 bases and J gave up 8 bases; unmatched junction bases: 11. Germline V gene lookup returns CDR1 SQVTM and CDR2 ANQGSEA. The CDR3 length is 16 residues. The CDR3 sequence is CSVPQRLAGGFHEQFF. CDR3 in DNA: TGCAGCGTTCCACAAAGACTAGCGGGGGGGTTCCATGAGCAGTTCTTC.

J is TRBJ2-5 and V is TRBV6-1, with D unresolved. Germline V gives CDR1 MNHNS, CDR2 SASEGT. Deletions cut 0 bases from V and 7 bases from J, with 6 bases between. CDR3 length equals 12 residues. The CDR3 bases are TGTGCCAGCAGTGAAGCGCTTAGGACCCAGTACTTC. Encoded protein: CASSEALRTQYF.

This chain uses TRBV27 with TRBJ2-2; D gene unclear. Germline CDR1 MNHEY, CDR2 SMNVEV (reference sequence). This CDR3 is 13 amino acids long. Trimming removed 6 bases from V and 5 bases from J, with 10 bases in between. CDR3 loop: CASSIPRTGELFF. In nucleotides, the CDR3 is TGTGCCAGCAGCATTCCTAGGACCGGGGAGCTGTTTTTT.

V is TRBV2 and J is TRBJ2-2; D possibly corresponds to TRBD2 (7 bases). Looked up from germline, CDR1 is SNHLY and CDR2 is FYNNEI. The germline V and J ends were trimmed by 4 bases and 6 bases, with 12 bases remaining between them. The length of the CDR3 is 14 residues. CDR3 sequence: CASSVEGGAGELFF. The CDR3 bases are TGTGCCAGCAGTGTTGAGGGGGGGGCCGGGGAGCTGTTTTTT.

The chain has TRBV6-5 and TRBJ2-7, with D possibly called TRBD1 or TRBD2 (5 bases each). Trimming cost V 2 bases and J 1 base, with 12 bases left between them. This CDR3 spans 15 amino acids. The germline V gene has CDR1 MNHEY and CDR2 SVGAGI. The CDR3: CASSYIGDGSYEQYF. CDR3 bases: TGTGCCAGCAGTTACATAGGGGACGGATCCTACGAGCAGTACTTC.

The rearrangement joins TRBV27 to TRBJ2-7; D is uncertain. The CDR3 is 14 amino acids. V was cut by 2 bases and J by 1 base, with 9 bases left in between. Per germline, CDR1 MNHEY and CDR2 SMNVEV (reference sequence). CDR3 protein: CASSLGLRSYEQYF. The CDR3 DNA reads as TGTGCCAGCAGTTTAGGTCTGAGGTCCTACGAGCAGTACTTC.

The CDR3 region is CASSPRTSGGAGAGELFF. The CDR3 DNA reads as TGTGCCAGCAGCCCCCGGACTAGCGGGGGGGCTGGGGCCGGGGAGCTGTTTTTT. The rearrangement links TRBV4-2 to TRBJ2-2; 15 bases are shared with TRBD2. The CDR3 totals 18 residues. Germline V gene lookup returns CDR1 LGHNA and CDR2 YNFKEQ. The trim removed 4 bases at V and 6 bases at J, leaving 9 bases unmatched.

The chain couples TRBV6-6 to TRBJ2-2, with TRBD1 matching 9 bases. The CDR3 runs 16 residues. Losses at the gene ends were 5 bases for V and 6 bases for J; bases not matched to a gene: 10. The germline CDR1 and CDR2 sequences are MNHNY and SVGAGI (reference sequence). In nucleotides, the CDR3 is TGTGCCAGCAGTCCCCCGGGACAGGGATTAGCCGGGGAGCTGTTTTTT. As protein: CASSPPGQGLAGELFF.

This rearrangement joins TRBV6-1 to TRBJ2-5, with D perhaps being TRBD1 or TRBD2 (6 bases each). Trimming took 0 bases from V and 5 from J, leaving 25 bases between them. Germline V CDR1 and CDR2: MNHNS, SASEGT. CDR3 size: 19 residues. DNA for the CDR3: TGTGCCAGCAGTGAAGCGCTTCCCTGGGGGCAGACCCGGGGGGAGACCCAGTACTTC. Amino acid sequence: CASSEALPWGQTRGETQYF.

This rearrangement joins TRBV6-4 to TRBJ2-3; D may be TRBD1 (6 bases). The germline V and J ends were trimmed by 7 bases and 0 bases, with 11 bases remaining between them. There are 14 residues in the CDR3. Germline V gives CDR1 MRHNA, CDR2 SNTAGT. CDR3: CASTGVSSTDTQYF. The CDR3 DNA reads TGTGCCAGCACAGGGGTCTCTAGCACAGATACGCAGTATTTT.

V and J are TRBV9 and TRBJ1-2, with 7 bases that match TRBD1. The V segment lost 4 bases and the J segment 2 bases; nucleotides outside the gene matches: 5. The germline V gene encodes CDR1 SGDLS and CDR2 YYNGEE. CDR3 length: 14 residues. The DNA of the CDR3 is TGTGCCAGCAGCCCCGGGACAGAGAACTATGGCTACACCTTC. It specifies CASSPGTENYGYTF.

This sequence joins TRBV2 and TRBJ2-5; 8 nucleotides agree with TRBD1. CDR1 and CDR2 from the germline V gene are SNHLY and FYNNEI. The V and J ends lost 5 bases and 5 bases, in that order; junction bases with no gene match: 4. The CDR3 sequence is 13 residues long. CDR3 region: CASSLRQGETQYF. CDR3 nucleotide sequence: TGTGCCAGCAGTCTAAGACAGGGGGAGACCCAGTACTTC.

The V and J genes are TRBV2 and TRBJ2-5; 9 bases are a match to TRBD2. V was pared by 8 bases and J by 7 bases, with 14 bases of the junction left unmatched. CDR3 length equals 15 residues. In germline, CDR1 is SNHLY, CDR2 FYNNEI. The CDR3 DNA is TGTGCCAGCGCCGGGACTAGCACGGATTGGGCGACCCAGTACTTC. Translated: CASAGTSTDWATQYF.

The V and J genes are TRBV19 and TRBJ1-2, with TRBD1 matching 7 bases. Looked up from germline, CDR1 is LNHDA and CDR2 is SQIVND (reference sequence). Trimming took 3 bases from V and 6 from J; bases not matched to a gene: 13. The CDR3 totals 16 residues. The CDR3 DNA follows: TGTGCCAGTAGTATTGCCCCCGACAGGGTTTGGAATGGCTACACCTTC. Its protein is CASSIAPDRVWNGYTF.

The table lists this clone with a count of one. The chain recombines TRBV29-1 with TRBJ1-1; D possibly corresponds to TRBD1 (5 bases). CDR1 is SQVTM and CDR2 is ANQGSEA in the germline V gene. The V end was cut by 7 bases, the J end by 6 bases, with 18 bases between. The CDR3 has 13 amino acids. The CDR3 region is CSAGESSRAEAFF. The CDR3 nucleotides are TGCAGCGCGGGGGAGTCGTCAAGGGCTGAAGCTTTCTTT.

This clone was recorded only once. V is TRBV5-8 and J is TRBJ2-3; D might be TRBD1 or TRBD2, each matching 6 bases. This CDR3 comprises 15 residues. Germline V CDR1 and CDR2: SGHTS, YDEGEE. The V gene lost 3 bases and the J gene lost 6 bases, with 17 bases spanning the gap. The CDR3 DNA reads TGTGCCAGCAGCTGGGGGCTAGCGAACCGGGATACGCAGTATTTT. The encoded protein is CASSWGLANRDTQYF.